Following are 9 T cell receptor beta chains from one sample sequenced in a study of CD4+ T cells in melanoma. Data came from immunoSEQ multiplex PCR; TCRdb stores just in-frame clones and leaves some out. The sample records about 4,800 clones, 60% to 80% being singletons. Specimen: cells from a culture (not recorded whether cultured in vitro). Receptors were obtained from a human donor with melanoma.

This chain links TRBV2 with TRBJ1-1; D not resolved. The CDR3 runs to 14 residues. Trimming stripped 3 bases from V and 5 bases from J, with 13 bases between. The germline V gene has CDR1 SNHLY and CDR2 FYNNEI. The CDR3 bases are TGTGCCAGCAGTGATTCGCTGGGGTTTACTGAAGCTTTCTTT. This translates into CASSDSLGFTEAFF.

By share of the sample, this clone is medium-sized. V and J are TRBV7-9 and TRBJ1-1, with TRBD1 matching over 10 bases. Looked up from germline, CDR1 is SEHNR and CDR2 is FQNEAQ (reference sequence). The CDR3 extends over 14 amino acids. V trimming: 3 bases; J trimming: 5 bases; junction bases outside the gene matches: 3. CDR3 coding DNA: TGTGCCAGCAGCTTGGACAGGGGGAGAACTGAAGCTTTCTTT. This encodes CASSLDRGRTEAFF.

This sequence joins TRBV21-1 and TRBJ2-2; the listed D gene, TRBD2, was not tested against the DNA. TRBV21-1 is marked as a pseudogene. The length of the CDR3 is 16 residues. The CDR3 DNA follows: TGTGCCAGCAGCAAGGTGGGAGGAGCGAACACCGGGGAGCTGTTTTTT. Translating it yields CASSKVGGANTGELFF.

V is TRBV24-1 and J is TRBJ2-2; D remains unclear. Germline CDR1 and CDR2: KGHDR and SFDVKD. CDR3 length: 12 amino acids. The ends were cut back, 1 base at V and 7 bases at J, with 3 bases in the middle. The CDR3 is CATSDFDGELFF. CDR3 DNA sequence: TGTGCCACCAGTGATTTCGACGGGGAGCTGTTTTTT.

This CDR3 reads CAWSVDTNQPQHF. The CDR3 DNA reads TGTGCCTGGAGTGTTGATACCAATCAGCCCCAGCATTTT. The rearrangement uses TRBV30 and TRBJ1-5; D not certain. The V gene lost 0 bases and the J gene lost 3 bases, with 6 bases spanning the gap. The germline CDR1 and CDR2 sequences are GTSNPN and SVGIG (reference sequence). The CDR3 extends over 13 amino acids.

This clone is medium-sized in the sample. This chain connects TRBV7-9 to TRBJ2-1, with 12 bases fitting TRBD2. In germline, CDR1 is SEHNR, CDR2 FQNEAQ (reference sequence). The V and J ends lost 7 bases and 0 bases, in that order; junction bases with no gene match: 10. This CDR3 is 18 amino acids long. Here the CDR3 reads CASNELAGGPYSYNEQFF. CDR3 coding DNA: TGTGCCAGCAACGAACTAGCGGGGGGACCATACTCCTACAATGAGCAGTTCTTC.

The CDR3 region has the DNA TGTGCCAGCAGCTTAGGACTAGCGGGGGGAGAGACCCAGTACTTC. Amino acid sequence: CASSLGLAGGETQYF. The chain employs TRBV11-2 and TRBJ2-5, with 13 bases identical to TRBD2. The ends lost 1 base at V and 4 bases at J; junction bases unmatched: 0. The CDR3 contains 15 residues. From germline, CDR1 is SGHAT and CDR2 FQNNGV.

The chain carries TRBV27 and TRBJ2-6, with D unresolved. The V end was cut by 5 bases, the J end by 0 bases, with 8 bases between. The CDR3 length is 15 residues. The germline gives CDR1 MNHEY, CDR2 SMNVEV (reference sequence). CDR3 amino acids: CASSPTRSGANVLTF. In DNA, the CDR3 is TGTGCCAGCAGTCCGACCCGCTCTGGGGCCAACGTCCTGACTTTC.

The genes are TRBV14 and TRBJ2-3; 9 nucleotides align to TRBD1. The V and J ends lost 5 bases and 3 bases, in that order; junction bases with no gene match: 9. The CDR3 spans 16 residues. Germline values: CDR1 SGHDN, CDR2 FVKESK. CDR3 residues: CASSTRTGEWTDTQYF. The CDR3 DNA follows: TGTGCCAGCAGCACGAGGACAGGGGAATGGACAGATACGCAGTATTTT.